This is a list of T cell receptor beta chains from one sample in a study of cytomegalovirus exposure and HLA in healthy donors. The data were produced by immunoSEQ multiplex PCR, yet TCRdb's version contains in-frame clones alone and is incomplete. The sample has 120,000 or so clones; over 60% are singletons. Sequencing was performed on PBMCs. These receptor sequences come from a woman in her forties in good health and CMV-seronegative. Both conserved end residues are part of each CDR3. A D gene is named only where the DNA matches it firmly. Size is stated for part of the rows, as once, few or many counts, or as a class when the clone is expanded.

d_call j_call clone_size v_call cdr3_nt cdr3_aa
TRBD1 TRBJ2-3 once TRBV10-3 TGTGCCATCAGTATTAGGGGGCGGGACAGGGATACGCAGTATTTT CAISIRGRDRDTQYF
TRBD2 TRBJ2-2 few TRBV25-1 TGTGCCAGCAGCCAGACTAGCGGGAGAATCACCGGGGAGCTGTTTTTT CASSQTSGRITGELFF
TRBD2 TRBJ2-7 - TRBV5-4 TGTGCCAGCAGCCACAAGACTAGCGGGTATTCCTACGAGCAGTACTTC CASSHKTSGYSYEQYF
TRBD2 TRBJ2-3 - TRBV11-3 TGTGCCAGCAGCTCCGGGAGGTTCGGTACGCAGTATTTT CASSSGRFGTQYF
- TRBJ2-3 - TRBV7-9 TGTTCCAGCAGCCCCCCACTATCCGATACGCAGTATTTT CSSSPPLSDTQYF
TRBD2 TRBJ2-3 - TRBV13 TGTGCCAGCAGCTTAGGGGGACTAGGGCGGAGCACAGATACGCAGTATTTT CASSLGGLGRSTDTQYF
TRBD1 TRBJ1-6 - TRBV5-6 TGTGCCAGCAGGCGACAGGGAGCGGGTTCACCCCTCCACTTT CASRRQGAGSPLHF
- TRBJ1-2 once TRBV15 TGTGCCACCAGCACAGGGACTAACTATGGCTACACCTTC CATSTGTNYGYTF
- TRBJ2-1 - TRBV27 TGTGCCAGCAGTTTAACTGTAAGCTCCTACAATGAGCAGTTCTTC CASSLTVSSYNEQFF
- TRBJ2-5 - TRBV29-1 TGCAGCGTTCAAGACGGGTCTGAGACCCAGTACTTC CSVQDGSETQYF
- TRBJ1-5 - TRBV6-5 TGTGCCAGCAGTTACTCTGCTCGGGCCCAGCATTTT CASSYSARAQHF